Given below is one T cell receptor beta chain in context. There are 14 residues in the CDR3. Germline CDR1 is SGHKS and CDR2 is YYEKEE (reference sequence). Trimming left V 0 bases short and J 3 bases short, with 9 bases between. The sample is drawn from a study of blood T cell repertoires in COVID-19. Study-wide background: There were acute and convalescent COVID-19 samples, and they came from the United States, Italy and Spain.

This table comes from immunoSEQ multiplex PCR, and its TCRdb copy is limited to in-frame clones, with some not included. Here the sample spans approximately 250,000 clones, around nine tenths being singletons. The source material was peripheral blood. The clonotype comes from a middle-aged man with active or convalescent COVID-19. The rearrangement joins TRBV5-5 to TRBJ1-1; maybe TRBD1 (6 bases). The CDR3 sequence is CASSLAGADTEAFF. CDR3 DNA sequence: TGTGCCAGCAGCTTGGCAGGGGCGGACACTGAAGCTTTCTTT.